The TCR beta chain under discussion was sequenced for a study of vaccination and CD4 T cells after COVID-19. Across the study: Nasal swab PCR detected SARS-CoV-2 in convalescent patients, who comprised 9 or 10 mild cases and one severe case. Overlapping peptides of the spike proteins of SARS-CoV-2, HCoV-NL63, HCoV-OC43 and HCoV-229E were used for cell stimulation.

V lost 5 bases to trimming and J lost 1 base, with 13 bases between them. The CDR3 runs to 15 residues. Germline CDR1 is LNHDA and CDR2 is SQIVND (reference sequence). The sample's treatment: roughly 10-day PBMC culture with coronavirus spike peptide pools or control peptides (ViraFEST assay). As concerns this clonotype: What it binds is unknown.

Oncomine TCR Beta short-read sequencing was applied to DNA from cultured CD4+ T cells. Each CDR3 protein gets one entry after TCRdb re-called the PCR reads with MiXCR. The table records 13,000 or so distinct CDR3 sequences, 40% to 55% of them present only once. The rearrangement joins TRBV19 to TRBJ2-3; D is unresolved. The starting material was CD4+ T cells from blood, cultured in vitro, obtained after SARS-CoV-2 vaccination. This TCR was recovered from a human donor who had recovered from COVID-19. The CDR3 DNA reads TGTGCCAGTAGTTCCTTGGGTACCGGCACAGATACGCAGTATTTT. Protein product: CASSSLGTGTDTQYF. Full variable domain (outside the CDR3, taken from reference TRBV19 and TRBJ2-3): DGGITQSPKYLFRKEGQNVTLSCEQNLNHDAMYWYRQDPGQGLRLIYYSQIVNDFQKGDIAEGYSVSREKKESFPLTVTSAQKNPTAFYLCASSSLGTGTDTQYFGPGTRLTVL.